This TCR beta chain was sequenced during a study of cytomegalovirus exposure and HLA in healthy donors. On the study more broadly: From donors who were HLA-typed, an early data release held around 85 million unique TCRs. Study-level results: Most of the TCR beta V segments (in an earlier analysis) were productive either about 87% or about 30% of the time.

Germline V gene data show CDR1 as SNHLY and CDR2 as FYNNEI. This CDR3 contains 14 residues. The V and J ends lost 7 bases and 6 bases respectively, with 16 bases between them. Note on this clone: Its antigen is as yet unknown.

PCR was performed using 60 Vbeta and 13 Jbeta primers. Profiling relied on immunoSEQ multiplex PCR, and the TCRdb table lists in-frame clones only, not all of them. The sample lists about 150,000 clones, 64% occurring once. V is TRBV2 and J is TRBJ2-1; possible D gene TRBD1, 5 bases. This sequence originates from a woman younger than 45 in good health and CMV-seropositive. What was sequenced was PBMCs. CDR3 in amino acids: CASTLDSVGNEQFF. The CDR3, as DNA: TGTGCCAGCACCCTCGACAGCGTGGGCAATGAGCAGTTCTTC.